Given below is one TCR beta chain in context. The antigen it recognizes is unknown. No base-level quality is on record; no much larger clone is a single base apart. These data come from a study of regulatory T cells in long-lasting Graves disease (dated by TCRdb to the early 2020s). Turning to the overall study: Antithyroid drugs had been taken for less than 3 months by newly diagnosed Graves' disease patients. Persistent Graves' disease patients were compared with newly diagnosed Graves' disease patients by peripheral blood TCR sequencing and RNA sequencing. The study took place in China and was registered as a clinical trial. A total of roughly 35 samples were covered by TCR sequencing, comprising 13 persistent and roughly 20 newly diagnosed Graves' disease patients. Study-wide conclusions, independent of this receptor: Only peripheral blood was studied, because thyroid tissue, the primary lesion, was inaccessible. As a limitation, the authors acknowledged that the small sample size may reduce accuracy. A larger number of public clonotypes was shared among persistent patients (2,741) than among newly diagnosed patients (approximately 1,000). Preferential use of TRBV28, TRBJ1-2 and TRBJ2-5 was observed in persistent disease, whereas TRBV20-1 and TRBJ2-1 were favored in newly diagnosed disease. Sequencing and analysis were limited to the TCR beta chain. Persistent Graves' disease patients showed lower TCR Shannon entropy and fewer highly expanded clones than newly diagnosed patients, suggesting clonal expansion.

For CDR1 and CDR2, the germline V gene lists MNHNS and SASEGT. The CDR3, from cysteine to phenylalanine, totals 20 residues. Only CDR3 DNA is held: 60 bases, read in frame from base 1. V is trimmed back by 6 bases and J by 0 bases, and the junction contains 15 bases that no gene match accounts for. Library prep was done by multiplex PCR. The reads were generated on an Illumina HiSeq 4000. iRepertoire HTBI primers and Arm-PCR amplification of CDR3 regions were used to construct TCR beta libraries. Before sequencing, the PCR products went through gel purification. Turning to the authors' computational methods: A total of 62 TRBV and approximately 13 TRBJ segments were identified across samples and were used for gene usage analysis of CDR3 amino acid clonotypes. COPE and FqMerger were used to merge filtered high-quality paired reads into contigs. BLAST was used to align contigs to IMGT TRBV, TRBD and TRBJ reference genes, with CDR3 defined following IMGT. Any clonotype with a frequency above 0.1% was classified as a highly expanded clone. Shannon entropy served as the measure of repertoire diversity, while the Gini coefficient captured V-J evenness. A clonotype was considered public if more than one individual shared it. TCRdb cleaned the public reads at Q25 with fastp, built clones with MiXCR and kept in-frame beta chains. Identical CDR3 proteins give one entry, which carries the most common genes and DNA. The V and J calls here are based on TCRdb, not the publication. This sample is represented by around 450,000 distinct CDR3 sequences; around 15% of them were singletons. The ten largest clones add up to less than 15% of the sample.

Interpreted using the paper, the time point label stands for: newly diagnosed GD, antithyroid drugs for less than 3 months. For both TCR sequencing and RNA sequencing, RNA was extracted from PBMCs in TRIzol. The diagnosis of Graves' disease was made according to American Thyroid Association guidelines. The patients came from an endocrinology department in Xi'an, China. Each patient gave approximately 9 milliliters of peripheral blood, collected in an EDTA anticoagulant tube. Ficoll Paque Plus density gradient separation was used to isolate PBMCs, and no further T cell sorting was done. An Agilent 2100 Bioanalyzer and agarose gel were used to check RNA quality, and a NanoDrop 2000 was used to measure RNA concentration. This sample also belongs to another study, concerning T cells in Graves' hyperthyroidism and ophthalmopathy. Drawing on the second study: Graves' hyperthyroidism was defined as stable when no progression to ophthalmopathy occurred over 18 months of follow-up. Hyperthyroidism patients were newly diagnosed, had a disease duration of under 2 months, and were aged 18 to 65 years. Any patient with an uncontrolled infection, another autoimmune disease, pregnancy or lactation was excluded. Diagnoses were established on the basis of clinical symptoms, serum thyroxine and TRAb, thyroid ultrasound, and orbital computed tomography. The TCR CDR3 was subjected to a first round of RT-PCR using the HTBI primer set and the Qiagen OneStep RT-PCR kit. Most expanded thyroid clonotypes (frequency above 0.001) were also detected in blood, suggesting blood repertoires may reflect thyroid immune responses. In cross-validation, a model built on a 13 V-J signature told ophthalmopathy apart from stable hyperthyroidism with over 85% sensitivity and about 81% specificity, and in testing the same model reached 80%/75%. In validation, progression to ophthalmopathy was predicted by the model with around 71% sensitivity and under 85% specificity, a median of roughly 6 months before onset. To identify distinguishing TCR V-J signatures, a discovery cohort of 100 or so patients was used, comprising 40 to 45 with Graves' ophthalmopathy and 55 to 65 with stable Graves' hyperthyroidism. Prospective prediction of ophthalmopathy was tested in an independent validation cohort consisting of some 18 hyperthyroidism patients and over 15 patients who later progressed to ophthalmopathy. For training and testing, the 100 or so patients in the discovery cohort were randomly divided in a 7:3 ratio. Thyroid tissue and blood T-cell repertoires from about six Graves' hyperthyroidism patients were also compared in the study. After blood sampling, hyperthyroidism patients were treated with methimazole at a starting dose of 30 mg daily, and ophthalmopathy patients were treated with high-dose intravenous methylprednisolone. The libraries were constructed in a second round of multiplex PCR and then size-selected and purified. Libraries were sequenced paired-end with 100 bp reads on an Illumina HiSeq2000. SOAPnuke was used to process the raw data, throwing out any read that contained adapters or uncalled bases, had a mean Phred below 15, or lacked an exact constant-primer or identifier match. High-quality paired reads were merged with COPE v1.2.5, and unique nucleotide sequences were defined as clonotypes. MiTCR v1.1 was used to align clonotypes to the IMGT TRBV, TRBD and TRBJ reference segments. Only V-J combinations with frequency above 0.0001, covering 99% to 99.2% of repertoires, were analysed. The TCS score was defined as F50 (clonal expansion) divided by E x V (chaos), with BLOSUM62-based TCRdist calculated between CDR3 peptides within each V-J. Welch's t-statistics and random forest reduced approximately 520 V-J features to 13, which were used in a naive Bayes classifier (R e1071). Sample size was not statistically predetermined, and investigators were not blinded to group allocation. The paper describes TCR Vbeta CDR3 sequencing of about 140 peripheral blood samples, made up of about 40 ophthalmopathy patients, around 78 hyperthyroidism patients and 17 progressor patients.

The V and J segments used are TRBV6-1 and TRBJ2-6; 9 middle bases align to TRBD2. Source: peripheral blood mononuclear cells (PBMCs), taken at new diagnosis, from a patient treated with antithyroid drugs. This receptor was identified in a man in his forties or fifties with Graves disease. Donor details come from another sample of the same person, matched by shared clones. The DNA sequence is as follows: TGTGCCAGCAGCCCGGATTCGGCTAGCGGGACGTCCTCTGGGGCCAACGTCCTGACTTTC. This encodes CASSPDSASGTSSGANVLTF.